This is a list of T cell receptor beta chains from one sample in a study of T-cell reconstitution after alpha-beta-depleted transplantation in children. TCRdb processed the PCR reads anew with MiXCR; each CDR3 protein has one entry. Of about 690,000 distinct CDR3 sequences listed, around 17% are singletons. Here the sequenced sample was PBMCs from the stem cell graft donor, taken from the stem cell graft. The receptors shown here come from a human donor who donated a stem cell graft to a child with acute myeloid leukemia. Each CDR3 is given with its conserved first and last residue. Fields, in order: V gene, J gene, D gene, clone size, CDR3 DNA, CDR3 protein. D genes are given only for firm matches. Some rows have no size entry. The others give once, few or many, or a class for an expanded clone.

v_call: TRBV20-1; j_call: TRBJ2-7; d_call: NA; clone_size: many; cdr3_nt: TGCAGTGCTAGCCTGACAGGTTCCTACGAGCAGTACTTC; cdr3_aa: CSASLTGSYEQYF
v_call: TRBV4-2; j_call: TRBJ1-4; d_call: TRBD1; clone_size: NA; cdr3_nt: TGTGCCAGCAGCCAAGAGATTCGGACAGGCGCTAATGAAAAACTGTTTTTT; cdr3_aa: CASSQEIRTGANEKLFF
v_call: TRBV11-2; j_call: TRBJ2-1; d_call: TRBD1; clone_size: NA; cdr3_nt: TGTGCCAGCAGCTTAGGGGGACAGGGAAGGCAATCCTACAATGAGCAGTTCTTC; cdr3_aa: CASSLGGQGRQSYNEQFF
v_call: TRBV19; j_call: TRBJ1-6; d_call: NA; clone_size: NA; cdr3_nt: TGTGCCAGTAGTATCGCCTATAATTCACCCCTCCACTTT; cdr3_aa: CASSIAYNSPLHF
v_call: TRBV12-3/TRBV12-4; j_call: TRBJ2-5; d_call: NA; clone_size: few; cdr3_nt: TGTGCCAGCAGTCTCTGGGGGGATTCGGGGGAGGAGACCCAGTACTTC; cdr3_aa: CASSLWGDSGEETQYF
v_call: TRBV20-1; j_call: TRBJ1-6; d_call: TRBD1; clone_size: few; cdr3_nt: TGCAGTGGACACGACAGGGGTAAAAATTCACCCCTCCACTTT; cdr3_aa: CSGHDRGKNSPLHF
v_call: TRBV10-2; j_call: TRBJ2-3; d_call: NA; clone_size: many; cdr3_nt: TGCGCCAGCACCTTCGACCCAGGATCGGGCACAGATACGCAGTATTTT; cdr3_aa: CASTFDPGSGTDTQYF
v_call: TRBV12-3/TRBV12-4; j_call: TRBJ2-7; d_call: NA; clone_size: many; cdr3_nt: TGTGCCAGCAGTCCAGGAGAGTCCTACGAGCAGTACTTC; cdr3_aa: CASSPGESYEQYF
v_call: TRBV20-1; j_call: TRBJ2-5; d_call: NA; clone_size: many; cdr3_nt: TGCAGTGCTTCTGGCCCGCGGGAGACCCAGTACTTC; cdr3_aa: CSASGPRETQYF
v_call: TRBV12-3/TRBV12-4; j_call: TRBJ2-1; d_call: NA; clone_size: few; cdr3_nt: TGTGCCAGCAGCTTCTCCCCGGGGACTGAGCAGTTCTTC; cdr3_aa: CASSFSPGTEQFF
v_call: TRBV24-1; j_call: TRBJ2-7; d_call: NA; clone_size: many; cdr3_nt: TGTGCCACCAGTGACCCGTCTTTCTACGAGCAGTACTTC; cdr3_aa: CATSDPSFYEQYF
v_call: TRBV29-1; j_call: TRBJ2-1; d_call: NA; clone_size: many; cdr3_nt: TGCAGCGTTGACGGGCAGCAAAGGTACAATGAGCAGTTCTTC; cdr3_aa: CSVDGQQRYNEQFF
v_call: TRBV10-1; j_call: TRBJ2-3; d_call: NA; clone_size: few; cdr3_nt: TGCGCCAGCAGTGAGCCGGCCACAGATACGCAGTATTTT; cdr3_aa: CASSEPATDTQYF
v_call: TRBV7-8; j_call: TRBJ1-3; d_call: NA; clone_size: few; cdr3_nt: TGTGCCAGCAGCCCAACAGTGGACTCTGGAAACACCATATATTTT; cdr3_aa: CASSPTVDSGNTIYF
v_call: TRBV25-1; j_call: TRBJ2-2; d_call: TRBD1; clone_size: NA; cdr3_nt: TGTGCCAGCAGTGACGCACGAAGGGGGCAGTTTGGCGGGGAGCTGTTTTTT; cdr3_aa: CASSDARRGQFGGELFF
v_call: TRBV7-9; j_call: TRBJ2-1; d_call: NA; clone_size: many; cdr3_nt: TGCGCCAGCAGCTTGGGGGGGCCCCCCTACAATGAGCAGTTCTTC; cdr3_aa: CASSLGGPPYNEQFF
v_call: TRBV7-6; j_call: TRBJ1-1; d_call: NA; clone_size: many; cdr3_nt: TGTGCCAGCAGCTCCAAGTCTTCGGTTGCGGGGGACACTGAAGCTTTCTTT; cdr3_aa: CASSSKSSVAGDTEAFF
v_call: TRBV6-5; j_call: TRBJ2-5; d_call: TRBD1; clone_size: many; cdr3_nt: TGTGCCAGCAGTTACGGGTTCCAGGACAGGAAGAACCAAGAGACCCAGTACTTC; cdr3_aa: CASSYGFQDRKNQETQYF
v_call: TRBV25-1; j_call: TRBJ2-7; d_call: TRBD1; clone_size: NA; cdr3_nt: TGTGCCAGCAGTACCCCGGGACAGCTGGAGCAGTACTTC; cdr3_aa: CASSTPGQLEQYF
v_call: TRBV20-1; j_call: TRBJ2-2; d_call: TRBD1; clone_size: many; cdr3_nt: TGCAGTGCTGACCGGGACAGGCCGAACACCGGGGAGCTGTTTTTT; cdr3_aa: CSADRDRPNTGELFF
v_call: TRBV12-3/TRBV12-4; j_call: TRBJ2-1; d_call: NA; clone_size: few; cdr3_nt: TGTGCCAGCAGACCCTCCGCGCCCTCCTACAATGAGCAGTTCTTC; cdr3_aa: CASRPSAPSYNEQFF
v_call: TRBV7-2; j_call: TRBJ2-7; d_call: TRBD2; clone_size: many; cdr3_nt: TGTGCCAGCAGTCGAACGGGGGGTCCCCTCGAGCAGTACTTC; cdr3_aa: CASSRTGGPLEQYF